The present T cell receptor (beta chain) was sequenced within a study of blood T cell repertoires in COVID-19. Study details: Acute-phase and convalescent COVID-19 samples originated in the United States, Italy and Spain. From T cells, B-cell-depleted T cells, or PBMCs came the material, which was cDNA or gDNA.

The CDR3 is 15 amino acids. V lost 1 base and J lost 0, with 9 bases in between. Germline CDR1 reads KGHSH; CDR2 reads LQKENI. Profiling relied on immunoSEQ multiplex PCR, and the TCRdb table lists in-frame clones only, not all of them. The sample lists roughly 16,000 clones; about 86% were seen once. The clonotype comes from a human donor in a cohort sampled during active COVID-19. J is TRBJ1-1 and V is TRBV18; D might be TRBD1 (6 bases). The sequencing sample was made of peripheral blood. The CDR3 DNA reads as TGTGCCAGCTCACCACTTTCAGGGGTGAACACTGAAGCTTTCTTT. Translated, it gives CASSPLSGVNTEAFF.